These 5 T cell receptor beta chains share one sample of origin, sequenced in a study of blood T cells in healthy people across ages (dated by TCRdb to the mid-2010s). The library was produced with 5' RACE. Instrument on record: Illumina HiSeq 2500. A second 7 to 11 cycle PCR used a sample-barcoded 5' primer and a J-beta primer mix. The public sequencing data were trimmed at Q25 with fastp and processed into clonotypes with MiXCR by TCRdb, which kept only in-frame beta chains. Rows with a matching CDR3 protein are joined into one entry that keeps the most common DNA and genes. Counted in this sample were about a million distinct CDR3 sequences; approximately 50% of them appeared once. The ten top clones hold about 20% of the sample. Sequencing input: blood. The receptors stem from a woman in her sixties in good health.

There are a few counts of this clonotype. The chain combines TRBV6-5 with TRBJ2-6; D call uncertain. The germline V and J ends were trimmed by 6 bases and 2 bases, with 11 bases remaining between them. The CDR3 contains 15 residues. CDR1 and CDR2 from the germline V gene are MNHEY and SVGAGI. The CDR3 sequence: CASRNHGTGANVLTF. CDR3 nucleotide sequence: TGTGCCAGCAGGAATCATGGAACTGGGGCCAACGTCCTGACTTTC.

This clonotype has just a few counts. V gene TRBV6-5 combines with J gene TRBJ2-3; TRBD2 matches at 16 bases. The junction had 8 bases not matched to a gene; V was cut back by 4 bases and J by 4 bases. Germline values: CDR1 MNHEY, CDR2 SVGAGI. This CDR3 region has 18 residues. This CDR3 is CASSSPGLAGGPADTQYF. CDR3 in DNA: TGTGCCAGCAGTTCACCGGGACTAGCGGGAGGGCCGGCAGATACGCAGTATTTT.

J is TRBJ2-1 and V is TRBV5-1; TRBD1 matches at 10 bases. Trimming took 0 bases from V and 7 from J; bases not matched to a gene: 7. The CDR3 extends over 16 amino acids. Per the germline V gene, CDR1 is SGHRS and CDR2 is YFSETQ. The CDR3 DNA is TGCGCCAGCAGCTTGGTTCGGGACAGGGGAGGGAATGAGCAGTTCTTC. This gives the protein CASSLVRDRGGNEQFF.

The CDR3: CASSAGIHSYEQYF. DNA for the CDR3: TGTGCCAGCAGTGCCGGGATACATTCCTACGAGCAGTACTTC. The V call is TRBV12-3 or TRBV12-4, the J call TRBJ2-7, with D tentatively TRBD2 (5 bases). This CDR3 comprises 14 residues. The germline V and J ends were trimmed by 5 bases and 1 base, with 12 bases remaining between them.

The chain joins TRBV4-1 to TRBJ2-1; 8 bases match TRBD2. In germline, CDR1 is MGHRA, CDR2 YSYEKL. The length of the CDR3 is 15 residues. V lost 6 bases to trimming and J lost 5 bases; unmatched junction nucleotides: 9. CDR3 nucleotides: TGCGCCAGCAGTCGTAGCGGGAACAACGACAATGAGCAGTTCTTC. It specifies CASSRSGNNDNEQFF.